This entry features one T cell receptor (beta chain) sequence. Profiling relied on immunoSEQ multiplex PCR, and the TCRdb table lists in-frame clones only, not all of them. The table has 100,000 to 150,000 clones, around 84% seen once; the top ten hold 2.4%. Allocation to cohorts depended on clinical history reported by the participants. The record originates from a study of blood T cell repertoires in COVID-19. The germline gives CDR1 SGHTA, CDR2 FQGTGA. The junction had 11 bases not matched to a gene; V was cut back by 3 bases and J by 11 bases. CDR3 length equals 15 residues. Sequences were obtained from PBMCs or T cells enriched from blood (not recorded which). This rearrangement joins TRBV7-3 to TRBJ2-3; 10 nucleotides match TRBD2. The origin of this receptor is a man in his forties with acute COVID-19. The CDR3: CASSFSSGGPGKQYF. The CDR3 region has the DNA TGTGCCAGCAGCTTCTCTAGCGGGGGCCCCGGGAAGCAGTATTTT.